The clone carrying this T cell receptor (beta chain) was seen only a few times. Its antigen is currently unknown. TCRdb ran MiXCR on the 5' RACE reads and lists one entry per CDR3 protein. The sample holds about 250,000 distinct CDR3 sequences, approximately 20% seen once. These data belong to a study of CD8 T cells in ankylosing spondylitis. The CDR3 is 15 residues long. Germline V gene lookup returns CDR1 DFQATT and CDR2 SNEGSKA (reference sequence). The ends were cut back, 3 bases at V and 0 bases at J, with 12 bases in the middle. General study results and limits: Relatively scarce in peripheral blood, disease-linked clones were CD8+. Reportedly, disease-linked clones are significantly enriched in ankylosing spondylitis patients' matched synovial fluid.

Material: blood, either unsorted or a sorted T cell fraction (not recorded which). The chain combines TRBV20-1 with TRBJ1-3, with D perhaps matching TRBD1 (5 bases). The clonotype comes from a male donor with ankylosing spondylitis or in good health (not recorded which). Here the CDR3 reads CSASIQGPSGNTIYF. As DNA, the CDR3 is TGCAGTGCTAGTATTCAGGGCCCCTCTGGAAACACCATATATTTT.